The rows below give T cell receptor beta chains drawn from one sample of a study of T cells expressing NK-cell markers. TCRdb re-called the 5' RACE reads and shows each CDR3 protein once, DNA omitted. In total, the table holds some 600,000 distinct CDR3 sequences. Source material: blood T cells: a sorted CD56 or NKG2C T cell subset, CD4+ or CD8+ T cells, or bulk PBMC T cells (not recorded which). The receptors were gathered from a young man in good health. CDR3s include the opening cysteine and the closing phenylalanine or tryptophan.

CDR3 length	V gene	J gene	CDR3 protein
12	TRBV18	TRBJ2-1	CASSPDAGTAFF
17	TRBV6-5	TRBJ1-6	CASSYPAGSGYHSPLHF
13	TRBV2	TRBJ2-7	CASDELLSYEQYF
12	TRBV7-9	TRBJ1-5	CASSPSNQPQHF
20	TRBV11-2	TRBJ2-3	CASSTTDRETSGEAIDTQYF
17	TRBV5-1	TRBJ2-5	CASSLGSAGAWRETQYF
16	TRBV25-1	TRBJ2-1	CASSVSAVSSYNEQFF
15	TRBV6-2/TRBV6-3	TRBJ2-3	CASRSTSGSRDTQYF
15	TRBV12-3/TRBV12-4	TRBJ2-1	CASSFYQGSYNEQFF
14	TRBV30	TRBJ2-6	CAWRQLAGANVLTF
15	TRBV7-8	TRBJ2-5	CASSTTREYRETQYF
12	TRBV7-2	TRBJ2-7	CASSLLDRGQYF
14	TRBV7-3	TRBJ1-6	CASSTTGGKSPLHF
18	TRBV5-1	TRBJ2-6	CASSHRSTREAGANVLTF
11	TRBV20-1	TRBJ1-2	CSAKERGSYTF
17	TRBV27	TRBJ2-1	CASSLTGLWLAGAEQFF
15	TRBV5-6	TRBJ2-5	CASSLGRGRPETQYF
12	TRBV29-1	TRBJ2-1	CSVDGRNNEQFF
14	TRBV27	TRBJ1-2	CASSLRAGGDGYTF
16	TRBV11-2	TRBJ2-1	CASSLDDFSLYNEQFF
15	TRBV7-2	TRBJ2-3	CASSSFRGAPDTQYF
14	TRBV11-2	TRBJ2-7	CASSFSRLIDEQYF
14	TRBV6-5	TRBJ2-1	CASRTGTKTREQFF
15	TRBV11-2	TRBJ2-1	CASSLKSSGRGEQFF
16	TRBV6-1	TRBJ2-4	CASSPPGHRAKNIQYF
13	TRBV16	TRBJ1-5	CASSQESGQPQHF
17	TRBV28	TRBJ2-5	CASSLPGGGQPQETQYF
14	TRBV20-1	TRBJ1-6	CSARIGHPYSPLHF
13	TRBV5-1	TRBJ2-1	CASSGGAHNEQFF
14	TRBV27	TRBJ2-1	CASSPFSRWDEQFF
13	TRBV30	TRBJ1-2	CAWSAGQYYGYTF
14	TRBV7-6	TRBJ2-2	CASSFGMGTGELFF
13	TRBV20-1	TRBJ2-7	CSARSTGRYEQYF
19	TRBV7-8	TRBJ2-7	CASSLLNLRARPGVFEQYF
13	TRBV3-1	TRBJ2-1	CASSNYRADEQFF
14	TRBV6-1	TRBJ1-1	CASSIGGQNTEAFF
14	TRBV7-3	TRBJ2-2	CASSSLVLTGELFF
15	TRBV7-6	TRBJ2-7	CASSLTSGGTYEQYF
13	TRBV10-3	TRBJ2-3	CATSREATDTQYF
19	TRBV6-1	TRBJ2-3	CASTKRASGRVLNPDTQYF
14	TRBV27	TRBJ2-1	CASSFRGSVYEQFF
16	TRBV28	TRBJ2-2	CASSFRTSFLTGELFF
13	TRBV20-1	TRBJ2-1	CSASEGAGNEQFF
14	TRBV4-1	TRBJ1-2	CASSRIDRSGGYTF
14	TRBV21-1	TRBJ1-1	CASTLTGVDTEAFF
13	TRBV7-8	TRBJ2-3	CASSFLLTDTQYF
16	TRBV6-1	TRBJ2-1	CASRTLSGTTYNEQFF
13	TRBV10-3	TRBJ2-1	CAINDRGYNEQFF
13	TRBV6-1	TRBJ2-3	CASRPGGPDTQYF
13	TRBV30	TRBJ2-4	CACQQGGKNIQYF